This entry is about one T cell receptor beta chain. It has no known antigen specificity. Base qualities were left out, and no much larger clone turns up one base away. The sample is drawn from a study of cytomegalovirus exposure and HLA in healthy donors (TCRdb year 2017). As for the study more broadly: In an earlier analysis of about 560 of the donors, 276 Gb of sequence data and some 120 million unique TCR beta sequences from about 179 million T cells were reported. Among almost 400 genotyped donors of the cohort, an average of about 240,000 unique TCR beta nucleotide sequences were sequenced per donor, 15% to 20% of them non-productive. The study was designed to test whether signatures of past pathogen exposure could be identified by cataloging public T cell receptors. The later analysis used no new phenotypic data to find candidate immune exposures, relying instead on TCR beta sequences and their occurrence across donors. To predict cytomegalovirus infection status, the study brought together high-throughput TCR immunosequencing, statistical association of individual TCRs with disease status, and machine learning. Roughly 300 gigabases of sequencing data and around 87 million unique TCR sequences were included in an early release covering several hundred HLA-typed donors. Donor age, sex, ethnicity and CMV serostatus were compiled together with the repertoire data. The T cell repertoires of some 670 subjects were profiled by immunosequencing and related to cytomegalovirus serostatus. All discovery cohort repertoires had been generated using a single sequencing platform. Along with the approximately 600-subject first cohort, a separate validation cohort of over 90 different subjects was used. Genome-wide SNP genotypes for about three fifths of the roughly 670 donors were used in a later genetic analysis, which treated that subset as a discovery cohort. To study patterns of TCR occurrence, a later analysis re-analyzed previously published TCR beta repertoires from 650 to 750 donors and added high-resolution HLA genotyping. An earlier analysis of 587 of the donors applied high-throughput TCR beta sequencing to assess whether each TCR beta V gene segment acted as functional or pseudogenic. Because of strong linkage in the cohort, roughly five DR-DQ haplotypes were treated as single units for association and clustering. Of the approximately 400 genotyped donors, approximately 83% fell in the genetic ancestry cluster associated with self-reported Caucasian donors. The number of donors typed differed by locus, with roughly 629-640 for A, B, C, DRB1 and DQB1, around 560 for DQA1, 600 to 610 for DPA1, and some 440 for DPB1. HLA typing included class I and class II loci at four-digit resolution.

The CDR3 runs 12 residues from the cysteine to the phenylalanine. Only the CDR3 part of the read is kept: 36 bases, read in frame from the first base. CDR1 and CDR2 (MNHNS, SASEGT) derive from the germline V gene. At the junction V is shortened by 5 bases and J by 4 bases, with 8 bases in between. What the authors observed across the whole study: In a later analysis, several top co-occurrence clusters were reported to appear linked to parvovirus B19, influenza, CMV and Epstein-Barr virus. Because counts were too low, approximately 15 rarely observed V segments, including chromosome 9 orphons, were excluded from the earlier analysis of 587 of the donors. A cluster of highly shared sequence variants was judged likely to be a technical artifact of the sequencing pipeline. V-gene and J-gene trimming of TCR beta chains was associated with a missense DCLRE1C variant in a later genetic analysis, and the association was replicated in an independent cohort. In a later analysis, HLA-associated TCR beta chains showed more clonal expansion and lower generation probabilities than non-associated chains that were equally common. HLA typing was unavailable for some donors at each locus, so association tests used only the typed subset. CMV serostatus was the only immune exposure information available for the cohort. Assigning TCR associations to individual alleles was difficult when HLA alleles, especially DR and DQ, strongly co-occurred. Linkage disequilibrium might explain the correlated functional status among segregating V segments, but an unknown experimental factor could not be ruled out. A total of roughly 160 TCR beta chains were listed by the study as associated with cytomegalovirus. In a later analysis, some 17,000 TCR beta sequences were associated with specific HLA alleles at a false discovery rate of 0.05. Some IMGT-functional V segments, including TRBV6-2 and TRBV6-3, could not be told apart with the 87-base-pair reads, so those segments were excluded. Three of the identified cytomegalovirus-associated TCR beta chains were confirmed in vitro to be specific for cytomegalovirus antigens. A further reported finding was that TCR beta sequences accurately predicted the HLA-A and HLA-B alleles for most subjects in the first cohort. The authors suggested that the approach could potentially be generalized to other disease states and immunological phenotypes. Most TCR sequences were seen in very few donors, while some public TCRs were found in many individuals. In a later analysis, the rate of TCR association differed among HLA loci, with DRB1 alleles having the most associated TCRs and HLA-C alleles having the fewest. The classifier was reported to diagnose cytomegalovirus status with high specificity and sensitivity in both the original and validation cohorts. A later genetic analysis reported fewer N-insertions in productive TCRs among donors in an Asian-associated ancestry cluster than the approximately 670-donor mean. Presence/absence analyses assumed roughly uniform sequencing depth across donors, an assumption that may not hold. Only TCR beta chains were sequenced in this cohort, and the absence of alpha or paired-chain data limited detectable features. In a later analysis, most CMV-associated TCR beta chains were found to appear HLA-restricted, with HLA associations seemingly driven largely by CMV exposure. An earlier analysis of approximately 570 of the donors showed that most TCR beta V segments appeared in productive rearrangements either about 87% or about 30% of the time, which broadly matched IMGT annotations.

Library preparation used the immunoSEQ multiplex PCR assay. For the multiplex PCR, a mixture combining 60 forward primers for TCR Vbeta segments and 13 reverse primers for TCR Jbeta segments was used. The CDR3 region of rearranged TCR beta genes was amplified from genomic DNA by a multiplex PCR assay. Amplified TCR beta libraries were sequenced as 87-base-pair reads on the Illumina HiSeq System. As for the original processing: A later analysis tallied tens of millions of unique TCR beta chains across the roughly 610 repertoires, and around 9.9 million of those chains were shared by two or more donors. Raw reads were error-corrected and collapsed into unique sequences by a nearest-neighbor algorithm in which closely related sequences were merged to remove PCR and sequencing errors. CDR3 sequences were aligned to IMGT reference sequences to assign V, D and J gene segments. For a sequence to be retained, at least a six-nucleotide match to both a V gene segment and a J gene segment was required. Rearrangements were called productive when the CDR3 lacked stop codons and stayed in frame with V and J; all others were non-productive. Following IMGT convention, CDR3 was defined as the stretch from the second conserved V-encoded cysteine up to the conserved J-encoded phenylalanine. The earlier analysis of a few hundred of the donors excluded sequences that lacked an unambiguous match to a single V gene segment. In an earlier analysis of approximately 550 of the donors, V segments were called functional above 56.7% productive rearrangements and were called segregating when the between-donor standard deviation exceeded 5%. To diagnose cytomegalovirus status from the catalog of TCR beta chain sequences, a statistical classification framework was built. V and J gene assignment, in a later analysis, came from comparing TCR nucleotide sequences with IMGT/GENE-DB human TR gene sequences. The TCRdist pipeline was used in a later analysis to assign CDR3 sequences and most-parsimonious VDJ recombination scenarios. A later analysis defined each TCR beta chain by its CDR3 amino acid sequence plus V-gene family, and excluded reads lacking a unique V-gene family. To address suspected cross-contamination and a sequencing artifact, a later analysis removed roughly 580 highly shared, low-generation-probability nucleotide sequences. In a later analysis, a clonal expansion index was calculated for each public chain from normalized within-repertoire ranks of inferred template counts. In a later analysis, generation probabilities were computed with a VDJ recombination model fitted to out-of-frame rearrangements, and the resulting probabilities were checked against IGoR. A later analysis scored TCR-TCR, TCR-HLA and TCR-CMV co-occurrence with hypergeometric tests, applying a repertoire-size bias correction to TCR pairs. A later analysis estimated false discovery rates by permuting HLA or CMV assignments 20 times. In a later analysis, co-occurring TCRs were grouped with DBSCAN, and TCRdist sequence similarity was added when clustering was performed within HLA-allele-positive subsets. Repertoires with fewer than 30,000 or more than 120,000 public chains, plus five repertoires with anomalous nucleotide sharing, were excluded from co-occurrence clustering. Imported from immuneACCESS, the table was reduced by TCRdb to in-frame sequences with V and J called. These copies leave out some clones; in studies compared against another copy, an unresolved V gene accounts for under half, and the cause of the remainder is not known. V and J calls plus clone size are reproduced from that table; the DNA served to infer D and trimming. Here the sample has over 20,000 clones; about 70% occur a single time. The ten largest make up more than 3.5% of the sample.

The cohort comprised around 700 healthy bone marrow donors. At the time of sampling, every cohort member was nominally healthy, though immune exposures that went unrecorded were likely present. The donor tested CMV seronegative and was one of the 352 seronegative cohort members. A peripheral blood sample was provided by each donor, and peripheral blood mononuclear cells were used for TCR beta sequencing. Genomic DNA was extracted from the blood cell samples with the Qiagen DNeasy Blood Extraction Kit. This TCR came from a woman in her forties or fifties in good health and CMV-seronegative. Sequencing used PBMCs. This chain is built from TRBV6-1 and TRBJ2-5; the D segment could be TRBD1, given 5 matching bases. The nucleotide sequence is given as TGTGCCAGCAGTAGACAGAGAGAGACCCAGTACTTC. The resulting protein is CASSRQRETQYF.